This T cell receptor (beta chain) came from a study of OX40 agonist ivuxolimab in advanced cancers. This CDR3 is 15 amino acids long. Germline lookup yields CDR1 SNHLY and CDR2 FYNNEI. V was pared by 10 bases and J by 0 bases, with 5 bases of the junction left unmatched. TCRdb keeps only in-frame clones here, not all; method: immunoSEQ multiplex PCR. Among approximately 69,000 clones listed, 90% to 95% were seen once. Sample: CD4+ or CD8+ T cells sorted from blood, taken in a trial of the OX40 agonist ivuxolimab. The chain is built from TRBV2 and TRBJ2-2; TRBD1 aligns across 10 bases. The source is an adult with an advanced solid tumor such as melanoma, head and neck, liver or kidney cancer. The CDR3 coding sequence is TGTGCCACAAAAGGACAGGGGGCGAACACCGGGGAGCTGTTTTTT. Protein: CATKGQGANTGELFF.